The entry that follows covers one T cell receptor (beta chain) sequence. Treatment of the sample: oral pan-JAK inhibitor, 5-10 mg twice daily. Alopecia areata patients gave lesional scalp punch biopsies and peripheral blood samples. These data come from a study of CD8+ T cells in alopecia areata. About the research overall: The authors scored treated patients' severity by affected scalp percentage.

Reverse transcription of extracted RNA yielded cDNA, which provided the sequencing template. Profiling relied on immunoSEQ multiplex PCR, and the TCRdb table lists in-frame clones only, not all of them. The table includes tens of thousands of clones, roughly 70% detected once. Germline V gene data show CDR1 as SGHDN and CDR2 as FVKESK. The CDR3 length is 14 residues. V lost 4 bases to trimming and J lost 8 bases, with 17 bases between them. The sequence came from a human donor with alopecia areata. The V call is TRBV14, the J call TRBJ1-2; D gene unclear. The input for sequencing was CD8+ T cells sorted from blood, taken at week 24, from a patient treated with tofacitinib. The CDR3 DNA sequence: TGTGCCAGCAGCCTCGGCCTGCAAGGGCCCGGCTACACCTTC. This gives the protein CASSLGLQGPGYTF.